This record covers a single T cell receptor (beta chain). Antigen: not known. This record comes from a study of cytomegalovirus exposure and HLA in healthy donors. 60 Vbeta and 13 Jbeta primers were used in PCR. Clones were sequenced by immunoSEQ multiplex PCR, and TCRdb holds only the in-frame ones, with some missing. The sample yields 200,000 or so clones, roughly four fifths seen once. This CDR3 is built from 15 residues. Per the germline V gene, CDR1 is MNHNY and CDR2 is SVGAGI (reference sequence). Trimming removed 6 bases from V and 6 bases from J; junction bases left unmatched: 4. Broader study findings: A link between a missense DCLRE1C variant and TCR beta V- and J-gene trimming emerged from a later analysis.

The material sequenced was PBMCs. The rearrangement uses TRBV6-6 and TRBJ2-3; 15 nucleotides line up with TRBD2. This TCR derives from a boy aged 2 to 10 in good health and CMV-seronegative. CDR3 loop: CASRSGTSGGDTQYF. In DNA form, the CDR3 reads TGTGCCAGCAGGTCCGGGACTAGCGGGGGGGATACGCAGTATTTT.